The TCR beta chain under discussion was sequenced for a study of T cells in narcolepsy (dated by TCRdb to the late 2010s). Regarding the study in general: Healthy control donors were enrolled in the study alongside patients who had narcolepsy type 1 or type 2 (NT1, NT2). Autoreactive T cells targeting hypocretin neuron self-antigens (hypocretin, TRIB2) were sought in narcolepsy patients, and TCR Vbeta sequencing was used to track clonotypes in blood and CSF. Overall study outcomes, separate from this receptor: Autoreactive clonotypes were reported to be detected serially in the blood of the same patients and of different patients, but not in the blood of healthy controls. Patients and controls had similar numbers of sequenced blood memory CD4+ clonotypes, with averages of around 40,000 in patients and 30,000 to 35,000 in controls. No sequences matching autoreactive T cell clones were present in some of the blood memory CD4+ repertoires from patients and controls. In plots comparing CSF and blood CD4+ T cell clonotypes from the same patient, HCRT-specific and TRIB2-specific autoreactive clonotypes were highlighted.

Note on this clone: The antigen it recognizes is unknown. No per-base quality is available; no much larger clone lies one base away.

Libraries were constructed by the immunoSEQ multiplex PCR assay. Sourced from immuneACCESS, this table was stored by TCRdb with only in-frame sequences that have V and J called. A share of the clones is absent; for the studies checked, an unresolved V gene accounts for under half, and the remainder has no known explanation. This sample gives 30,000 to 40,000 clones in total; roughly 90% of them show up just once. The ten largest make up approximately 0.8% of the sample. According to the germline V gene, CDR1 reads MDHEN and CDR2 reads SYDVKM. V is shortened by 6 bases, J by 5 bases, and the region joining them spans 13 bases. The CDR3 starts with the cysteine, ends with the phenylalanine, and has 13 residues. Only the CDR3 DNA stays, 39 bases, in frame from base 1. For TCR Vbeta sequencing, memory CD4+ T cells were sorted ex vivo from the peripheral blood of both healthy controls and narcolepsy patients.

The chain is encoded by TRBV28 joined to TRBJ2-5; the D gene cannot be named for sure. Sequencing used CD45RA- memory CD4+ T cells from PBMCs. This specimen's cell subset or site label, per the study, means: memory T cells sorted ex vivo from peripheral blood. This clonotype was obtained from a human donor with narcolepsy. The bases read TGTGCCAGCAGCTACGGACGGTCGGAGACCCAGTACTTC. Its protein reads: CASSYGRSETQYF.